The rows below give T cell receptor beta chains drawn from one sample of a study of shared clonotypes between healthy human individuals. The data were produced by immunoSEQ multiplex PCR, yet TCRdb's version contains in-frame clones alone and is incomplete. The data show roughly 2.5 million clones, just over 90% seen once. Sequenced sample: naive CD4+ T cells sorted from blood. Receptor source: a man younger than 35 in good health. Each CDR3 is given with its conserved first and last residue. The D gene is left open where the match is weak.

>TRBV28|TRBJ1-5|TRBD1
CASSLSTGGRSQPQHF
TGTGCCAGCAGTTTAAGTACAGGGGGCCGGAGTCAGCCCCAGCATTTT
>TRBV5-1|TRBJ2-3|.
CASSSTGLRDTQYF
TGCGCCAGCAGCTCTACAGGGCTGAGGGATACGCAGTATTTT
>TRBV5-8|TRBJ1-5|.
CASSFRGQPQHF
TGTGCCAGCAGCTTTAGAGGGCAGCCCCAGCATTTT
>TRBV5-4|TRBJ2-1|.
CASSSTDYLPNEQFF
TGTGCCAGCAGCTCGACCGACTATCTTCCCAATGAGCAGTTCTTC
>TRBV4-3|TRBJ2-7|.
CASSRVAGITEQYF
TGCGCCAGCAGCCGGGTCGCAGGGATTACTGAGCAGTACTTC
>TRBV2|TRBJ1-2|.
CASSEQGFGNYGYTF
TGTGCCAGCAGTGAACAGGGCTTTGGGAACTATGGCTACACCTTC
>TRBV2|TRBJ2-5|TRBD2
CARESGGTRETQYF
TGTGCCAGAGAGAGCGGGGGAACGCGGGAGACCCAGTACTTC
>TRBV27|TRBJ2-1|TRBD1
CASRRQGAYEQFF
TGTGCCAGCAGACGACAGGGGGCTTATGAGCAGTTCTTC
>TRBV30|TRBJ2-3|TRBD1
CAWPQGTDTQYF
TGTGCCTGGCCACAGGGGACAGATACGCAGTATTTT
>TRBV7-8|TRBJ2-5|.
CASSLVLGPVNF
TGTGCCAGCAGCTTAGTCCTAGGCCCGGTGAACTTC